The 2 T cell receptor beta chains below all came from one sample that was sequenced in a study of PD-1 blockade in classical Hodgkin lymphoma. Every patient experienced relapse after autologous stem cell transplantation, and brentuximab vedotin exposure varied. Clones were sequenced by immunoSEQ multiplex PCR, and TCRdb holds only the in-frame ones, with some missing. The data contain approximately 90,000 clones, 85% to 95% of them singletons. The specimen comprised peripheral blood mononuclear cells (PBMCs), sampled before the second cycle of nivolumab. These receptors all come from a human donor with classical Hodgkin lymphoma.

The V gene is TRBV2, the J gene TRBJ2-2; TRBD1 or TRBD2 may be the D gene (5 bases each). Germline values: CDR1 SNHLY, CDR2 FYNNEI. V was clipped by 7 bases and J by 6 bases, with 12 bases between them. The CDR3 has 13 residues. The CDR3 bases are TGTGCCAGCATGAGGGGAACACCCGGGGAGCTGTTTTTT. Protein product: CASMRGTPGELFF.

V usage is TRBV9 and J usage is TRBJ1-1; the D is unclear. The V end was cut by 4 bases, the J end by 5 bases, with 12 bases between. Germline CDR1 and CDR2: SGDLS and YYNGEE. The CDR3 covers 13 residues. The CDR3 nucleotides read TGTGCCAGCAGCAATTACGAAGGGACTGAAGCTTTCTTT. It codes for CASSNYEGTEAFF.